A selection of T cell receptor beta chains follows, all from one sample in a study of T cells after yellow fever vaccination. TCRdb redid the calling of the 5' RACE reads with MiXCR, one entry per CDR3 protein. The repertoire holds some 670,000 distinct CDR3 sequences, with approximately 13% as singletons. Sequenced here: PBMCs, sampled on the day of the yellow fever booster vaccination. The receptor set was obtained from a man under 40 who received the YFV17D yellow fever vaccine. Each CDR3 is given with its conserved first and last residue. A D gene is named only where the DNA matches it firmly. The size field is filled for only some rows; it gives once, few, many or a size class.

D gene | J gene | clone size | V gene | CDR3 protein | CDR3 DNA
NA | TRBJ1-4 | NA | TRBV5-1 | CASSVTSTNEKLFF | TGCGCCAGCAGCGTGACATCAACTAATGAAAAACTGTTTTTT
NA | TRBJ2-7 | few | TRBV7-6 | CASSLGGAASSEQYF | TGTGCCAGCAGCTTAGGAGGCGCCGCGTCGAGCGAGCAGTACTTC
TRBD2 | TRBJ2-1 | NA | TRBV19 | CASSIAKTSGYNEQFF | TGTGCCAGTAGTATAGCCAAGACTAGCGGTTACAATGAGCAGTTCTTC
NA | TRBJ2-4 | few | TRBV18 | CASSPRQSLAKNIQYF | TGTGCCAGCTCACCACGGCAGTCATTAGCCAAAAACATTCAGTACTTC
TRBD1 | TRBJ2-3 | NA | TRBV29-1 | CSGRYRGQSTDTQYF | TGCAGCGGCAGATACAGGGGGCAGAGCACAGATACGCAGTATTTT
NA | TRBJ2-7 | few | TRBV6-1 | CASRVGRAPYEQYF | TGTGCCAGCAGGGTGGGGCGGGCGCCCTACGAGCAGTACTTC
NA | TRBJ2-5 | NA | TRBV5-1 | CASSLEQPPGTQYF | TGCGCCAGCAGCTTGGAACAGCCACCAGGGACCCAGTACTTC
NA | TRBJ2-1 | few | TRBV12-5 | CASGPPTSSYNEQFF | TGTGCTAGTGGTCCACCGACCAGCTCCTACAATGAGCAGTTCTTC
NA | TRBJ2-2 | few | TRBV19 | CASSSWTDSLVELFF | TGTGCCAGTAGTTCCTGGACTGATAGCCTCGTCGAGCTGTTTTTT
NA | TRBJ2-5 | NA | TRBV7-9 | CASSPRERGDRETQYF | TGTGCCAGCAGCCCCCGAGAAAGGGGCGATAGGGAGACCCAGTACTTC
TRBD2 | TRBJ2-7 | few | TRBV24-1 | CATSDPSGGTYEQYF | TGTGCCACCAGTGATCCGAGCGGGGGCACCTACGAGCAGTACTTC
NA | TRBJ2-1 | few | TRBV27 | CASSLSGQIGNEQFF | TGTGCCAGCAGTTTATCGGGACAAATCGGCAATGAGCAGTTCTTC
NA | TRBJ2-1 | NA | TRBV5-6 | CASSFFGGVKYNEQFF | TGTGCCAGCAGCTTTTTTGGTGGAGTAAAATACAATGAGCAGTTCTTC
TRBD2 | TRBJ2-5 | many | TRBV7-2 | CASSLGLAGIDQETQYF | TGTGCCAGCAGCTTAGGTTTAGCGGGAATCGACCAAGAGACCCAGTACTTC
NA | TRBJ2-5 | many | TRBV7-9 | CASSLILGETQYF | TGTGCCAGCAGCTTAATATTAGGAGAGACCCAGTACTTC
NA | TRBJ2-5 | few | TRBV11-2 | CASSLGVGLYQETQYF | TGTGCCAGCAGCTTAGGAGTAGGTCTGTACCAAGAGACCCAGTACTTC
TRBD2 | TRBJ2-1 | NA | TRBV3-1 | CACSQESGLERKQFF | TGTGCCTGCTCCCAAGAATCCGGACTAGAACGGAAACAGTTCTTC
TRBD2 | TRBJ2-5 | NA | TRBV20-1 | CSSYAGGEQETQYF | TGCAGTTCTTACGCGGGGGGCGAACAAGAGACCCAGTACTTC
TRBD1 | TRBJ2-5 | few | TRBV7-2 | CASNDRGRGETQYF | TGTGCCAGCAACGACAGGGGAAGAGGAGAGACCCAGTACTTC
NA | TRBJ2-3 | few | TRBV6-1 | CASSRWGTDTQYF | TGTGCCAGCAGTAGGTGGGGCACAGATACGCAGTATTTT
TRBD1 | TRBJ1-5 | few | TRBV11-2 | CASSVPGQLFNQPQHF | TGTGCCAGCAGCGTTCCGGGACAGCTATTCAATCAGCCCCAGCATTTT
TRBD1 | TRBJ1-1 | NA | TRBV10-2 | CASCATQGATEAFF | TGCGCCAGCTGCGCCACTCAGGGGGCAACTGAAGCTTTCTTT
NA | TRBJ2-1 | few | TRBV5-1 | CASSLADWYNEQFF | TGCGCCAGCAGCTTGGCGGACTGGTACAATGAGCAGTTCTTC
NA | TRBJ2-5 | many | TRBV27 | CASSLTGWETQYF | TGTGCCAGCAGTTTAACGGGCTGGGAGACCCAGTACTTC
NA | TRBJ2-5 | NA | TRBV12-3/TRBV12-4 | CASSPGPPLAQYF | TGTGCCAGCAGTCCAGGACCCCCCCTGGCCCAGTACTTC
TRBD1 | TRBJ1-1 | NA | TRBV30 | CASGGGTGYDF | TGTGCTTCGGGAGGCGGGACAGGGTACGACTTT
NA | TRBJ2-2 | NA | TRBV5-1 | CASRPPPANTGEMFF | TGCGCCAGCAGGCCTCCCCCCGCCAACACCGGGGAGATGTTTTTT
TRBD1 | TRBJ2-7 | few | TRBV7-8 | CASSGIYGTDLTKPYEQYF | TGTGCCAGCAGCGGGATTTACGGGACAGACCTAACAAAACCTTACGAGCAGTACTTC
NA | TRBJ2-1 | NA | TRBV27 | CASSSVGPAGNEQFF | TGTGCCAGCAGTTCCGTTGGTCCCGCTGGGAATGAGCAGTTCTTC
NA | TRBJ2-1 | few | TRBV19 | CASSISPIQYEQFF | TGTGCCAGTAGTATATCCCCTATTCAATATGAGCAGTTCTTC
TRBD2 | TRBJ2-5 | NA | TRBV28 | CASTILAGAQETQYF | TGTGCCAGCACTATACTAGCGGGAGCTCAAGAGACCCAGTACTTC
NA | TRBJ1-5 | NA | TRBV21-1 | CASKSRDSNQPQHF | TGTGCCAGCAAGTCCCGGGACTCTAATCAGCCCCAGCATTTT
NA | TRBJ2-3 | few | TRBV20-1 | CSATWGYLAADTQYF | TGCAGTGCTACTTGGGGCTATCTCGCGGCAGATACGCAGTATTTT
NA | TRBJ2-1 | few | TRBV7-8 | CASSTNRLNNEQFF | TGTGCCAGCAGCACAAATCGACTCAACAATGAGCAGTTCTTC
NA | TRBJ2-1 | NA | TRBV28 | CASREGRYEQFF | TGTGCCAGCAGGGAGGGGCGGTATGAGCAGTTCTTC
NA | TRBJ2-3 | NA | TRBV4-2 | CASSQEVGLIHPAF | TGTGCCAGCAGCCAAGAAGTCGGCCTGATCCACCCGGCGTTT
TRBD2 | TRBJ2-3 | few | TRBV7-2 | CASRGGTNKITDTQYF | TGTGCCAGCCGCGGGGGGACCAACAAAATCACAGATACGCAGTATTTT
NA | TRBJ2-5 | NA | TRBV25-1 | CASSESGRGRAQETQYF | TGTGCCAGCAGTGAATCGGGCAGGGGCAGGGCCCAAGAGACCCAGTACTTC
NA | TRBJ2-7 | NA | TRBV7-8 | CASSFARQAPYEQYF | TGTGCCAGCAGCTTCGCTAGACAGGCTCCCTACGAGCAGTACTTC
NA | TRBJ1-5 | few | TRBV6-1 | CASSEMRGGGQPQHF | TGTGCCAGCAGTGAGATGAGGGGGGGGGGTCAGCCCCAGCATTTT
NA | TRBJ2-2 | few | TRBV21-1 | CASSIPGSNTGELFF | TGTGCCAGCAGCATCCCTGGATCAAACACCGGGGAGCTGTTTTTT
NA | TRBJ2-3 | NA | TRBV7-6 | CASSFTDAGTDTQYF | TGTGCCAGCAGCTTTACTGACGCGGGGACAGATACGCAGTATTTT
NA | TRBJ2-7 | many | TRBV7-2 | CASSLGGTTAYEQYF | TGTGCCAGCAGCTTGGGAGGGACAACTGCCTACGAGCAGTACTTC
TRBD2 | TRBJ2-5 | many | TRBV4-2 | CASSQEERGETQYF | TGTGCCAGCAGCCAAGAAGAGCGGGGAGAGACCCAGTACTTC
TRBD2 | TRBJ2-1 | few | TRBV5-1 | CASSLVAGFSYNEQFF | TGCGCCAGCAGCTTAGTAGCGGGATTTTCCTACAATGAGCAGTTCTTC
TRBD1 | TRBJ1-1 | many | TRBV6-4 | CASSTDRDTEAFF | TGTGCCAGCTCAACGGACAGGGATACTGAAGCTTTCTTT
NA | TRBJ2-1 | NA | TRBV20-1 | CSARDEAGPSYNEQFF | TGCAGTGCTAGAGATGAGGCCGGTCCCTCCTACAATGAGCAGTTCTTC
NA | TRBJ1-1 | NA | TRBV7-9 | CASTSSDGGAFF | TGTGCCAGCACCTCCTCGGACGGGGGAGCTTTCTTT
NA | TRBJ2-6 | NA | TRBV6-2/TRBV6-3 | CASTERGGANVLTF | TGTGCCAGCACCGAAAGGGGAGGGGCCAACGTCCTGACTTTC
NA | TRBJ1-2 | once | TRBV20-1 | CSATEGYGYTF | TGCAGTGCCACCGAGGGGTATGGCTACACCTTC
TRBD2 | TRBJ2-1 | NA | TRBV11-2 | CASSRKAGQQFF | TGTGCCAGCAGCCGGAAAGCGGGACAGCAGTTCTTC
NA | TRBJ2-5 | few | TRBV6-5 | CASSYRGQGETQYF | TGTGCCAGCAGTTACCGGGGGCAGGGGGAGACCCAGTACTTC